These 9 T cell receptor beta chains came from one sample sequenced in a study of Ad26.COV2.S vaccination and SARS-CoV-2 variants. The protocol was immunoSEQ multiplex PCR, while the TCRdb copy is restricted to in-frame clones and leaves out a portion. This table holds about 460,000 clones, 70% to 90% found once. The treatment here: 15 to 20 received Ad26.COV2.S at low or high dose, single or two shots; 5 received placebo; per-sample allocation not given. Sampling was performed 63 days after the first vaccine or placebo injection. This material consisted of peripheral blood, taken in a trial of Ad26.COV2.S vaccine versus placebo. The receptors stem from a person between 18 and 65 years old who received the Ad26.COV2.S COVID-19 vaccine or a placebo.

The chain links TRBV5-1 to TRBJ2-1, with 12 positions matching TRBD2. The CDR3 covers 15 residues. Germline CDR1 SGHRS, CDR2 YFSETQ. Unmatched junction bases numbered 8, after V lost 9 bases and J lost 4 bases. CDR3 sequence: CATKGLAGPYNEQFF. The CDR3 DNA reads TGCGCCACCAAAGGACTAGCGGGACCGTACAATGAGCAGTTCTTC. Complete variable domain (other parts from reference TRBV5-1 and TRBJ2-1): KAGVTQTPRYLIKTRGQQVTLSCSPISGHRSVSWYQQTPGQGLQFLFEYFSETQRNKGNFPGRFSGRQFSNSRSEMNVSTLELGDSALYLCATKGLAGPYNEQFFGPGTRLTVL.

This sequence joins TRBV30 and TRBJ2-7; D possibly corresponds to TRBD1 (6 bases). The V gene's germline CDR1 is GTSNPN and CDR2 SVGIG (reference sequence). The CDR3 has 14 residues. With 0 bases removed from V and 2 bases from J, the gap between germline ends came to 11 bases. CDR3 sequence: CAWSVLQGTYEQYF. The CDR3, as DNA: TGTGCCTGGAGTGTTCTGCAGGGGACCTACGAGCAGTACTTC.

The V and J genes are TRBV27 and TRBJ2-3; tentatively, D is TRBD2 (6 bases). This CDR3 contains 11 residues. Germline CDR1 and CDR2: MNHEY and SMNVEV (reference sequence). Between the trimmed V and J ends, which lost 8 bases and 6 bases, there was a span of 9 bases. As DNA, the CDR3 is TGTGCCAGCTCAACTAGCGATACGCAGTATTTT. Encoded protein: CASSTSDTQYF.

This chain uses TRBV19 with TRBJ1-6, with D hard to call. V lost 3 bases to trimming and J lost 9 bases, with 9 bases between them. CDR1 and CDR2 (germline): LNHDA, SQIVND (reference sequence). CDR3 length: 13 amino acids. CDR3 DNA: TGTGCCAGTAGTATGAGTATGGGTTCACCCCTCCACTTT. Translation: CASSMSMGSPLHF.

V gene TRBV9 combines with J gene TRBJ2-1, with unresolved D. With 0 bases removed from V and 1 base from J, the gap between germline ends came to 11 bases. The CDR3 runs to 16 residues. Germline values: CDR1 SGDLS, CDR2 YYNGEE. DNA of the CDR3: TGTGCCAGCAGCGTAGGAAAGGGTTGGTCCTACAATGAGCAGTTCTTC. Protein product: CASSVGKGWSYNEQFF.

The rearrangement joins TRBV11-3 to TRBJ2-1; the D call may be TRBD1 or TRBD2 (6 bases each). Germline CDR1 SGHNT, CDR2 YENEEA. This CDR3 has 15 amino acids. Trimming left V 1 base short and J 9 bases short, with 16 bases between. The CDR3: CASSLVLGGRSEQFF. CDR3 coding DNA: TGTGCCAGCAGCTTAGTCCTAGGGGGGAGATCTGAGCAGTTCTTC.

The J gene is TRBJ2-1, the V gene TRBV7-2; D might be TRBD2 (6 bases). Trimming stripped 2 bases from V and 8 bases from J, with 16 bases between. Germline V lookup: CDR1 SGHTA, CDR2 FQGNSA. The CDR3 runs to 15 residues. The CDR3 nucleotides read TGTGCCAGCAGCTTACACCCGGGAGTTTTCGATGAGCAGTTCTTC. Translating it yields CASSLHPGVFDEQFF.

The chain combines TRBV27 with TRBJ1-1; D gene ambiguous. This CDR3 is 15 amino acids long. Germline V gene sequence: CDR1 MNHEY, CDR2 SMNVEV (reference sequence). The germline V and J ends were trimmed by 6 bases and 5 bases, with 19 bases remaining between them. The CDR3 protein is CASSPRNSYQTEAFF. The CDR3 region has the DNA TGTGCCAGCAGCCCTCGTAACAGCTACCAAACTGAAGCTTTCTTT.

The V and J genes are TRBV6-5 and TRBJ2-5, with D perhaps matching TRBD1 (8 bases). The germline CDR1 and CDR2 sequences are MNHEY and SVGAGI. This CDR3 has 15 residues. Trimming stripped 4 bases from V and 5 bases from J, with 17 bases between. The CDR3 reads CASSFRTGRGETQYF. CDR3 bases: TGTGCCAGCAGTTTCCGGACAGGGAGGGGGGAGACCCAGTACTTC.